This entry lists 30 T cell receptor beta chains sequenced from one sample in a study of regulatory T cells in long-lasting Graves disease. Libraries of TCR beta came from iRepertoire HTBI primers plus Arm-PCR of CDR3 regions. Each CDR3 protein is one row after TCRdb ran MiXCR on the multiplex PCR reads. Among 300,000 to 400,000 distinct CDR3 sequences listed, 15% to 17% were seen once. Described time point: newly diagnosed GD, antithyroid drugs for less than 3 months. The TCR library was prepared using RNA isolated from PBMCs. Sequenced material: peripheral blood mononuclear cells (PBMCs), taken at new diagnosis, from a patient treated with antithyroid drugs. The receptors were gathered from a female donor with Graves disease.

This chain links TRBV6-2 or TRBV6-3 with TRBJ1-5, with D possibly matching TRBD1 (6 bases). Between the trimmed V and J ends, which lost 0 bases and 12 bases, there was a span of 21 bases. This CDR3 is built from 16 residues. Germline CDR1 is MNHEY and CDR2 is SVGEGT. The CDR3 spells CASSYSKGGSVRDQHF. The CDR3 DNA sequence: TGTGCCAGCAGTTACTCGAAGGGGGGAAGCGTTCGTGACCAGCATTTT.

There are many counts of this clonotype. This sequence joins TRBV9 and TRBJ2-3, with TRBD2 identical over 13 bases. The CDR3 has 16 residues. V lost 5 bases and J lost 1; bases outside the gene matches: 4. Germline V gives CDR1 SGDLS, CDR2 YYNGEE. CDR3 in DNA: TGTGCCAGCAGTCCCGGGACTAGCGGGGGCACAGATACGCAGTATTTT. Its protein is CASSPGTSGGTDTQYF.

This clonotype occurred a few times. The CDR3 nucleotides are TGTGCCACCAGCAGACCCGGAGCCAGGGGAATCTACGAGCAGTACTTC. Its protein is CATSRPGARGIYEQYF. V and J are TRBV15 and TRBJ2-7; weak D call: TRBD1 (6 bases). The CDR3 contains 16 residues. Deletions cut 2 bases from V and 3 bases from J, with 17 bases between. Germline lookup yields CDR1 LNHNV and CDR2 YYDKDF (reference sequence).

In its sample, this clonotype was seen many times. The chain links TRBV6-2 or TRBV6-3 to TRBJ2-1; D might be TRBD1 or TRBD2, each matching 5 bases. The germline V and J ends were trimmed by 0 bases and 12 bases, with 24 bases remaining between them. This CDR3 has 17 residues. Germline CDR1 and CDR2: MNHEY and SVGEGT. The DNA for the CDR3 is TGTGCCAGCAGTTACTCTTCTATGGGGGAGCAAAAGGTTTTGCAGTTCTTC. Translating it yields CASSYSSMGEQKVLQFF.

This clonotype was found many times. The CDR3 DNA reads TGTGCCACCAGTGATTTCTCAGGGTTGGACTACAATGAGCAGTTCTTC. It yields the protein CATSDFSGLDYNEQFF. The chain carries TRBV24-1 and TRBJ2-1; weak D call: TRBD1 (5 bases). Trimming removed 1 base at V and 3 bases at J, with 12 bases between. Germline CDR1 is KGHDR and CDR2 is SFDVKD. The CDR3 sequence is 16 residues long.

This clonotype has at least ten counts. The V and J genes are TRBV4-3 and TRBJ1-1; D gene ambiguous. Trimming left V 3 bases short and J 5 bases short, with 7 bases between. The CDR3 has 12 residues. CDR1 LGHNA and CDR2 YSLEER come from the germline V gene. The CDR3 nucleotides read TGCGCCAGCAGCCACGGACGGACTGAAGCTTTCTTT. Translated: CASSHGRTEAFF.

This clonotype occurred many times. The CDR3 protein is CASSYSHLIGRNYGYTF. CDR3 nucleotide sequence: TGTGCCAGCAGTTACTCGCATCTTATCGGCAGAAACTATGGCTACACCTTC. The chain carries TRBV6-6 and TRBJ1-2; no clear D gene. The V gene lost 0 bases and the J gene lost 2 bases, with 16 bases spanning the gap. In germline, CDR1 is MNHNY, CDR2 SVGAGI (reference sequence). The CDR3 consists of 17 residues.

The chain recombines TRBV9 with TRBJ2-3; the D is unclear. Germline V gene lookup returns CDR1 SGDLS and CDR2 YYNGEE. This CDR3 is built from 14 residues. Trimming pared 3 bases from V and 5 bases from J, leaving 13 bases between. Written as DNA, the CDR3 is TGTGCCAGCAGCGCTGGTTCTTTTGAAGATACGCAGTATTTT. The encoded protein is CASSAGSFEDTQYF.

This clonotype has ten or more counts. CDR3 amino acids: CATSSGGLSDEQYF. In nucleotides, the CDR3 is TGTGCCACCAGCTCGGGGGGTCTCTCTGACGAGCAGTACTTC. The chain combines TRBV24-1 with TRBJ2-7; 7 positions agree with TRBD2. V lost 7 bases and J lost 5; bases outside the gene matches: 10. This CDR3 has 14 residues. The germline CDR1 and CDR2 sequences are KGHDR and SFDVKD.

V and J are TRBV28 and TRBJ2-2, with a possible D match to TRBD2 (7 bases). The CDR3 spans 18 residues. The ends were cut back, 4 bases at V and 4 bases at J, with 22 bases in the middle. The germline V gene has CDR1 MDHEN and CDR2 SYDVKM. The DNA for the CDR3 is TGTGCCAGCAGTTCGTCCGTCCGGGGGGCGCTTCTCACCGGGGAGCTGTTTTTT. Translating it yields CASSSSVRGALLTGELFF.

Many counts were recorded for this clonotype. The chain links TRBV27 to TRBJ2-1; D is perhaps TRBD2 (7 bases). CDR3 length: 12 amino acids. V dropped 11 bases and J dropped 8 bases, with 16 bases sitting between them. CDR1 MNHEY and CDR2 SMNVEV come from the germline V gene (reference sequence). The CDR3 loop reads CASWGGHDEQFF. The CDR3 DNA is TGTGCCTCCTGGGGGGGGCACGATGAGCAGTTCTTC.

In its sample, this clonotype was seen once. This chain joins TRBV12-3 or TRBV12-4 and TRBJ1-1, with D perhaps matching TRBD1 (5 bases). V was trimmed by 5 bases and J by 5 bases, leaving 18 bases between them. CDR3 length equals 15 residues. CDR3 residues: CASSPPGRAGTEAFF. In nucleotides, the CDR3 is TGTGCCAGCAGTCCCCCAGGGAGGGCGGGAACTGAAGCTTTCTTT.

This clonotype came up a few times. The chain joins TRBV19 to TRBJ2-2; D is unresolved. This CDR3 is 16 amino acids long. CDR1 is LNHDA, CDR2 SQIVND, per germline (reference sequence). V was shortened by 1 base and J by 0 bases, with 9 bases between the two germline ends. CDR3 DNA: TGTGCCAGTAGTATAGGGGTCCTACCGAACACCGGGGAGCTGTTTTTT. Protein: CASSIGVLPNTGELFF.

This clonotype was seen repeatedly, ten times or more. The chain is built from TRBV10-2 and TRBJ2-7; D not resolved. The CDR3 spans 14 residues. Trimming pared 4 bases from V and 3 bases from J, leaving 13 bases between. The germline CDR1 and CDR2 sequences are WSHSY and SAAADI. The CDR3 loop reads CASSVGLSVYEQYF. The DNA for the CDR3 is TGCGCCAGCAGTGTGGGTTTGTCGGTCTACGAGCAGTACTTC.

The table lists this clonotype with a few counts. One base separates it from a far larger clone, so it is likely a read error. V gene TRBV11-1 combines with J gene TRBJ2-1; D may be TRBD2 (6 bases). The V and J ends lost 5 bases and 9 bases respectively, with 20 bases between them. The CDR3 sequence is 15 residues long. Germline CDR1 SGHAT, CDR2 FQDESV (reference sequence). The CDR3 loop is CASSAPGLPGGEQFF. CDR3 sequence (DNA): TGTGCCAGCAGCGCTCCGGGACTCCCGGGCGGTGAGCAGTTCTTC.

This clonotype was seen only a few times. V is TRBV12-3 or TRBV12-4 and J is TRBJ1-1; no definite D call. The length of the CDR3 is 15 residues. V was trimmed by 4 bases and J by 0 bases, leaving 12 bases between them. The CDR3 region has the DNA TGTGCCAGCAGTTCGCCAGCAACAGTGAACACTGAAGCTTTCTTT. Translation: CASSSPATVNTEAFF.

In this sample, this clonotype turned up many times. The V call is TRBV2, the J call TRBJ2-1; 10 bases line up with TRBD2. V gave up 2 bases and J gave up 8 bases; unmatched junction bases: 15. CDR3 size: 18 residues. Germline V lookup: CDR1 SNHLY, CDR2 FYNNEI. CDR3 amino acids: CASSEYVRASGRLHEQFF. In nucleotides, the CDR3 is TGTGCCAGCAGTGAATACGTTAGGGCTAGCGGGAGACTGCATGAGCAGTTCTTC. Complete variable domain (other parts from reference TRBV2 and TRBJ2-1): EPEVTQTPSHQVTQMGQEVILRCVPISNHLYFYWYRQILGQKVEFLVSFYNNEISEKSEIFDDQFSVERPDGSNFTLKIRSTKLEDSAMYFCASSEYVRASGRLHEQFFGPGTRLTVL.

This clonotype was seen ten or more times. The chain joins TRBV3-1 to TRBJ2-3; TRBD1 aligns across 11 bases. Germline assignment: CDR1 LGHDT and CDR2 YNNKEL (reference sequence). The CDR3 length is 16 residues. With 3 bases clipped from V and 0 bases from J, the junction kept 2 bases outside the gene matches. The CDR3 DNA reads as TGTGCCAGCAGCCAGGGACAGGGGGTTAGCACAGATACGCAGTATTTT. Protein sequence: CASSQGQGVSTDTQYF.

Concerning this clonotype: One base away lies a much larger clone, so this may be a sequencing read error. The genes are TRBV6-9 and TRBJ1-5; a weak D match, TRBD1 (5 bases). V lost 2 bases, J lost 4 bases, and 12 bases lay in between. Germline V lookup: CDR1 MNHGY, CDR2 SVAAGI. The CDR3 contains 15 residues. The CDR3 sequence is CASSYDGRGNQPQHF. DNA of the CDR3: TGTGCCAGCAGTTATGATGGACGGGGGAATCAGCCCCAGCATTTT.

The J gene is TRBJ2-5, the V gene TRBV10-1; D gene uncertain. Trimming removed 8 bases at V and 2 bases at J, with 15 bases between. CDR3 length: 14 residues. Germline-derived CDR1 and CDR2 are WNHNN and SYGVQD (reference sequence). The CDR3 bases are TGCGCCAGCGAGAGACGGAAGGCTCAAGAGACCCAGTACTTC. This encodes CASERRKAQETQYF.

This clonotype showed up many times. The gene calls are TRBV2 and TRBJ2-2, with 11 positions matching TRBD1. CDR3 size: 14 residues. V was clipped by 6 bases and J by 5 bases; unmatched bases: 2. Germline CDR1 is SNHLY and CDR2 is FYNNEI. CDR3 in DNA: TGTGCCAGCAGGGACAGGGGGCGAACCGGGGAGCTGTTTTTT. This codes for CASRDRGRTGELFF. Using reference TRBV2 and TRBJ2-2 for the parts outside the CDR3, the full variable domain is EPEVTQTPSHQVTQMGQEVILRCVPISNHLYFYWYRQILGQKVEFLVSFYNNEISEKSEIFDDQFSVERPDGSNFTLKIRSTKLEDSAMYFCASRDRGRTGELFFGEGSRLTVL.

This clonotype has a count of ten or more. The chain uses TRBV12-5 and TRBJ1-2; 7 bases map to TRBD1. Trimming at V came to 7 bases and at J to 0 bases, leaving 8 bases not matched to a gene. The V gene's germline CDR1 is LGHNT and CDR2 FRNRAP. CDR3 length: 15 residues. The CDR3 region is CASDQPTGTNYGYTF. Written as DNA, the CDR3 is TGTGCTAGTGACCAACCGACAGGGACTAACTATGGCTACACCTTC.

This clonotype was found a few times. The J gene is TRBJ1-2, the V gene TRBV10-3; D gene ambiguous. The CDR3 loop spans 13 amino acids. The V gene lost 3 bases and the J gene lost 2 bases, with 7 bases spanning the gap. Germline CDR1 is ENHRY and CDR2 is SYGVKD. CDR3 nucleotide sequence: TGTGCCATCAGTGACCGCCTCAACTATGGCTACACCTTC. It translates to CAISDRLNYGYTF.

This clonotype was detected many times. CDR3 amino acids: CASSERATDTQYF. CDR3 in DNA: TGTGCCAGCAGCGAGAGGGCCACAGATACGCAGTATTTT. This rearrangement joins TRBV11-1 to TRBJ2-3; a possible D gene is TRBD2 (5 bases). V lost 5 bases and J 2 bases, leaving 8 bases between the germline ends. The germline CDR1 and CDR2 sequences are SGHAT and FQDESV (reference sequence). The CDR3 has 13 residues. Looking up the rest from reference TRBV11-1 and TRBJ2-3 gives the full variable domain: EAEVAQSPRYKITEKSQAVAFWCDPISGHATLYWYRQILGQGPELLVQFQDESVVDDSQLPKDRFSAERLKGVDSTLKIQPAELGDSAMYLCASSERATDTQYFGPGTRLTVL.

This chain links TRBV11-2 with TRBJ2-3, with TRBD2 as a possible D gene (7 bases). Trimming took off 3 bases at V and 6 bases at J, with 22 bases between the two ends. Germline V gene lookup returns CDR1 SGHAT and CDR2 FQNNGV. The CDR3 length is 17 residues. CDR3 bases: TGTGCCAGCAGCTTGGGGGCCCGGCGGGGGCCGTCGGATACGCAGTATTTT. The encoded protein is CASSLGARRGPSDTQYF.

This clonotype was detected ten times or more. The CDR3 loop is CASSWGQVATLGTEAFF. DNA of the CDR3: TGCGCCAGCAGCTGGGGGCAGGTTGCTACCCTGGGCACTGAAGCTTTCTTT. This sequence joins TRBV5-1 and TRBJ1-1; TRBD1 might be the D (6 bases). The length of the CDR3 is 17 residues. The germline V gene has CDR1 SGHRS and CDR2 YFSETQ. V lost 3 bases and J 4 bases, leaving 22 bases between the germline ends.

The V gene is TRBV5-1, the J gene TRBJ2-3, with 14 bases matching TRBD2. Gene TRBJ2-5 matches the end of the DNA better, so the J call may be wrong. In germline, CDR1 is SGHRS, CDR2 YFSETQ. The length of the CDR3 is 15 residues. The CDR3, as DNA: TGCGCCAGCAGCTTGGAGACTAGCGGGAGGGCTAACCAGTACTTC. Translation: CASSLETSGRANQYF.

This clonotype occurred many times. The chain couples TRBV5-4 to TRBJ2-1, with D unresolved. V was clipped by 2 bases and J by 6 bases, with 12 bases between them. Germline values: CDR1 SGHNT, CDR2 YYREEE (reference sequence). The CDR3 has 14 residues. The CDR3 loop reads CASSFAIQSNEQFF. Written as DNA, the CDR3 is TGTGCCAGCAGCTTCGCGATTCAATCCAATGAGCAGTTCTTC.

In this sample, this clonotype turned up many times. The gene calls are TRBV2 and TRBJ2-3; the match to TRBD2 covers 9 bases. This CDR3 region has 15 residues. Germline values: CDR1 SNHLY, CDR2 FYNNEI. The trim removed 4 bases at V and 5 bases at J, leaving 7 bases unmatched. CDR3 in DNA: TGTGCCAGCAGTGGCGGGAGGGCCCGGGGAGATACGCAGTATTTT. Residues: CASSGGRARGDTQYF.

The chain is built from TRBV7-6 and TRBJ1-3, with D maybe TRBD1 (5 bases). This CDR3 contains 17 residues. V was trimmed by 4 bases and J by 0 bases, leaving 16 bases between them. CDR1 and CDR2 from the germline V gene are SGHVS and FNYEAQ. CDR3 bases: TGTGCCAGCAGCTCAGTTGGCGGGGCAGGCTCTGGAAACACCATATATTTT. Its protein is CASSSVGGAGSGNTIYF.